This T cell receptor (beta chain) was observed in a study of blood T cell repertoires in COVID-19. Study summary: PBMCs, B-cell-depleted T cells, or T cells provided the cDNA or gDNA that made up the material.

Using immunoSEQ multiplex PCR, the repertoire was profiled, and TCRdb retains in-frame clones only, with some absent. The table shows around 170,000 clones, with about 88% occurring only once. Germline values: CDR1 LNHDA, CDR2 SQIVND (reference sequence). The CDR3 consists of 12 residues. V was cut by 2 bases and J by 7 bases, with 6 bases left in between. Sequencing was done on a sample of peripheral blood. This chain links TRBV19 with TRBJ1-5; no reliable D call. The receptor was isolated from a woman in her thirties with active or convalescent COVID-19. The CDR3 DNA is TGTGCCAGTAGTATACTAAACCAGCCCCAGCATTTT. It encodes CASSILNQPQHF.